A single sample is the source of the 14 T cell receptor beta chains below, sequenced in a study of cytomegalovirus exposure and HLA in healthy donors. The PCR was carried out with 60 Vbeta primers and 13 Jbeta primers. The assay was immunoSEQ multiplex PCR, and TCRdb's table has in-frame clones only and misses some. The table records some 190,000 clones, around 85% of them present only once. Sequencing input: PBMCs. The receptors stem from a boy younger than 10 in good health and CMV-seronegative.

J is TRBJ2-5 and V is TRBV6-1, with a possible D match to TRBD2 (7 bases). CDR3 length equals 14 residues. Germline CDR1 MNHNS, CDR2 SASEGT. Trimming shortened V by 8 bases and J by 5 bases, and 18 bases separated the two germline ends. CDR3 sequence: CASLKGGPQETQYF. The CDR3, as DNA: TGTGCCAGCCTAAAGGGGGGGCCACAGGAGACCCAGTACTTC.

The rearrangement uses TRBV5-1 and TRBJ1-1, with a weak D call TRBD1 (6 bases). The germline V and J ends were trimmed by 4 bases and 1 base, with 8 bases remaining between them. Germline V gives CDR1 SGHRS, CDR2 YFSETQ. The CDR3 consists of 13 residues. This CDR3 is CASSPGQNTEAFF. The CDR3 bases are TGCGCCAGCAGCCCGGGACAGAACACTGAAGCTTTCTTT.

The chain joins TRBV29-1 to TRBJ2-7; 7 nucleotides align to TRBD1. The trim removed 4 bases at V and 7 bases at J, leaving 7 bases unmatched. The CDR3 is 12 amino acids. Germline assignment: CDR1 SQVTM and CDR2 ANQGSEA. CDR3 sequence: CSVGDSLGEQYF. The CDR3 DNA reads TGCAGCGTTGGGGACAGCCTTGGAGAGCAGTACTTC.

The V and J genes are TRBV27 and TRBJ2-7; TRBD1 might be the D (6 bases). This CDR3 has 13 residues. Trimming took 6 bases from V and 3 from J, leaving 12 bases between them. Germline CDR1 is MNHEY and CDR2 is SMNVEV (reference sequence). CDR3 loop: CASSRGQYYEQYF. The CDR3 region has the DNA TGTGCCAGCAGCCGGGGACAATACTACGAGCAGTACTTC.

This chain connects TRBV19 to TRBJ2-7, with D uncertain. Germline V gene sequence: CDR1 LNHDA, CDR2 SQIVND (reference sequence). The length of the CDR3 is 14 residues. The germline V and J ends were trimmed by 1 base and 7 bases, with 14 bases remaining between them. The CDR3 loop is CASSIGSVKWEQYF. The CDR3 DNA reads TGTGCCAGTAGTATAGGTTCAGTCAAGTGGGAGCAGTACTTC.

V gene TRBV6-1 combines with J gene TRBJ1-2; 8 bases align to TRBD1. This CDR3 is built from 13 residues. Looked up from germline, CDR1 is MNHNS and CDR2 is SASEGT. J lost 8 bases, V lost 3 bases, and 5 bases had no gene match. The CDR3 loop reads CASSETGERGYTF. CDR3 DNA: TGTGCCAGCAGTGAGACAGGGGAGAGGGGCTACACCTTC.

This chain connects TRBV7-2 to TRBJ2-3; 9 nucleotides line up with TRBD2. J was trimmed by 2 bases and V by 6 bases; bases with no gene match: 9. The germline gives CDR1 SGHTA, CDR2 FQGNSA. The CDR3 covers 16 residues. CDR3 in DNA: TGTGCCAGCAGTCCGAGGCTAGCGGGGCTCACAGATACGCAGTATTTT. It specifies CASSPRLAGLTDTQYF.

This rearrangement joins TRBV5-1 to TRBJ2-5; 9 nucleotides agree with TRBD2. The J call may be in error: the DNA end matches TRBJ2-7 better. Germline V CDR1 and CDR2: SGHRS, YFSETQ. The CDR3 spans 17 residues. Here the CDR3 reads CASSLGLAGRSSYEQYF. The CDR3 coding sequence is TGCGCCAGCAGCTTGGGTCTAGCGGGGCGAAGCTCCTACGAGCAGTACTTC.

This chain joins TRBV6-4 and TRBJ2-1; 7 nucleotides match TRBD2. V shed 5 bases, J shed 8 bases, and the junction held 12 bases outside the gene matches. The germline V gene encodes CDR1 MRHNA and CDR2 SNTAGT. The CDR3 extends over 15 amino acids. CDR3 nucleotides: TGTGCCAGCAGTCCCCTGGGCGGGGGATACGATGAGCAGTTCTTC. As protein: CASSPLGGGYDEQFF.

This clone was observed a handful of times. The chain carries TRBV5-1 and TRBJ2-5; 7 bases are shared with TRBD2. CDR1 and CDR2 (germline): SGHRS, YFSETQ. With V trimmed by 4 bases and J by 1 base, 7 bases remained unmatched. The CDR3 is made up of 15 amino acids. The CDR3 region is CASSPLAGVQETQYF. The CDR3 DNA is TGCGCCAGCAGCCCGCTGGCGGGAGTCCAAGAGACCCAGTACTTC.

This clone was detected only once. This sequence joins TRBV13 and TRBJ2-1, with D tentatively TRBD2 (5 bases). The CDR3 extends over 12 amino acids. Trimming left V 5 bases short and J 8 bases short, with 10 bases between. Per germline, CDR1 PRHDT and CDR2 FYEKMQ (reference sequence). As DNA, the CDR3 is TGTGCCAGCAGCCTGGCCGGGGATGAGCAGTTCTTC. As protein: CASSLAGDEQFF.

This chain joins TRBV27 and TRBJ1-5; D is ambiguous. The germline V gene has CDR1 MNHEY and CDR2 SMNVEV (reference sequence). The CDR3 totals 14 residues. Trimming cost V 6 bases and J 4 bases, with 13 bases left between them. The CDR3, as DNA: TGTGCCAGCAGCAGCGGGTCCTCTAATCAGCCCCAGCATTTT. Translating gives CASSSGSSNQPQHF.

This chain links TRBV28 with TRBJ1-6, with a tentative D call TRBD1 (6 bases). V gave up 2 bases and J gave up 4 bases, with 18 bases separating them. The V gene's germline CDR1 is MDHEN and CDR2 SYDVKM. The CDR3 runs to 18 residues. The CDR3, as DNA: TGTGCCAGCAGTTTAGCCCCCCGGACAGACTTTTATAATTCACCCCTCCACTTT. Amino acid sequence: CASSLAPRTDFYNSPLHF.

As concerns this clone: The junction shows a germline mismatch at one end, possibly a read error. This sequence joins TRBV6-6 and TRBJ1-2, with 7 bases matching TRBD1. Per the germline V gene, CDR1 is MNHNY and CDR2 is SVGAGI (reference sequence). This CDR3 contains 14 residues. The CDR3 loop reads CDSSLLGQTYGYTF. The CDR3 nucleotides read TGTGACAGCAGCCTCCTGGGACAGACCTATGGCTACACCTTC.